What follows are 31 T cell receptor beta chains derived from one specimen sequenced in a study of T cell responses to AZD1222 COVID-19 vaccine. Libraries were prepared by immunoSEQ multiplex PCR; TCRdb keeps only in-frame clonotypes and omits some of them. The table includes 110,000 to 150,000 clones, 93% detected once. Specimen: peripheral blood, collected on day 0 of AZD1222 vaccination. These receptors were collected from an adult in good health.

The chain is built from TRBV5-4 and TRBJ1-1; a possible D gene is TRBD1 (5 bases). CDR1 and CDR2 from the germline V gene are SGHNT and YYREEE (reference sequence). The CDR3 contains 14 residues. V was shortened by 3 bases and J by 6 bases, with 15 bases between the two germline ends. CDR3 residues: CASSSEGRVAEAFF. The CDR3 coding sequence is TGTGCCAGCAGCTCCGAGGGCAGGGTGGCTGAAGCTTTCTTT. The full variable domain, in which reference TRBV5-4 and TRBJ1-1 provide the parts outside the CDR3, is ETGVTQSPTHLIKTRGQQVTLRCSSQSGHNTVSWYQQALGQGPQFIFQYYREEENGRGNFPPRFSGLQFPNYSSELNVNALELDDSALYLCASSSEGRVAEAFFGQGTRLTVV.

The chain uses TRBV4-1 and TRBJ2-1; 9 positions match TRBD2. J gave up 8 bases and V 4 bases, and 3 bases lay outside the gene matches. This CDR3 is 13 amino acids long. CDR1 and CDR2 (germline): MGHRA, YSYEKL. The CDR3 loop reads CASSRGLADEQFF. For the CDR3, the DNA is TGCGCCAGCAGCCGGGGACTAGCCGATGAGCAGTTCTTC.

The chain has TRBV5-6 and TRBJ2-7; the match to TRBD2 covers 9 bases. The V gene end was trimmed by 3 bases and the J gene end by 3 bases; junction bases not matched to a gene: 4. The CDR3 loop spans 14 amino acids. Germline V lookup: CDR1 SGHDT, CDR2 YYEEEE. The CDR3 region has the DNA TGTGCCAGCAGCTCGACTAGCGGTGACTACGAGCAGTACTTC. It yields the protein CASSSTSGDYEQYF.

The genes are TRBV10-3 and TRBJ2-7; D perhaps matches TRBD2 (6 bases). This CDR3 has 11 amino acids. The V end was cut by 11 bases, the J end by 5 bases, with 13 bases between. Germline lookup yields CDR1 ENHRY and CDR2 SYGVKD. Here the CDR3 reads CARRDGHEQYF. CDR3 bases: TGTGCCCGGAGGGACGGGCACGAGCAGTACTTC.

This chain uses TRBV7-3 with TRBJ1-1; D possibly corresponds to TRBD1 (6 bases). The CDR3 is 12 amino acids. Trimming left V 5 bases short and J 11 bases short, with 15 bases between. Per the germline V gene, CDR1 is SGHTA and CDR2 is FQGTGA. Written as DNA, the CDR3 is TGTGCCAGCAGCCCCGGCGGGACAATGGCTTTCTTT. Translating it yields CASSPGGTMAFF.

The chain is built from TRBV11-3 and TRBJ2-2, with TRBD2 identical over 12 bases. Looked up from germline, CDR1 is SGHNT and CDR2 is YENEEA. With V trimmed by 5 bases and J by 7 bases, 5 bases remained unmatched. The CDR3 consists of 15 residues. The CDR3 bases are TGTGCCAGCAGCCCTGGACTAGCGGGGTACGGGGAGCTGTTTTTT. It specifies CASSPGLAGYGELFF.

The CDR3 sequence is CASSQDRGISTDTQYF. The CDR3 coding sequence is TGTGCCAGCAGCCAAGATCGGGGGATTAGCACAGATACGCAGTATTTT. This chain uses TRBV3-1 (or the pseudogene TRBV3-2) with TRBJ2-3; weak D call: TRBD2 (6 bases). The germline gives CDR1 LGHDT, CDR2 YNNKEL (reference sequence). The CDR3 loop spans 16 amino acids. Trimming left V 0 bases short and J 0 bases short, with 10 bases between.

The chain is built from TRBV19 and TRBJ2-1, with 8 positions matching TRBD2. Germline CDR1 reads LNHDA; CDR2 reads SQIVND (reference sequence). This CDR3 is 17 amino acids long. The trim removed 4 bases at V and 6 bases at J, leaving 14 bases unmatched. The CDR3 protein is CASSSPERGLRANEQFF. The CDR3 nucleotides read TGTGCCAGTAGTAGCCCCGAGCGGGGGTTAAGGGCCAATGAGCAGTTCTTC.

The CDR3 loop is CASGDRGAIGYGYTF. The CDR3 region has the DNA TGTGCCAGCGGGGACAGGGGCGCGATTGGCTATGGCTACACCTTC. The gene calls are TRBV27 and TRBJ1-2, with 10 bases identical to TRBD1. The length of the CDR3 is 15 residues. Trimming at V came to 8 bases and at J to 4 bases, leaving 10 bases not matched to a gene. The germline gives CDR1 MNHEY, CDR2 SMNVEV (reference sequence).

J is TRBJ1-4 and V is TRBV5-1; a weak D match, TRBD1 (5 bases). The germline CDR1 and CDR2 sequences are SGHRS and YFSETQ. Trimming removed 4 bases from V and 5 bases from J, with 15 bases in between. This CDR3 spans 15 amino acids. This chain's CDR3 is CASSLGGAGNEKLFF. CDR3 sequence (DNA): TGCGCCAGCAGCCTGGGTGGGGCAGGGAATGAAAAACTGTTTTTT.

The chain combines TRBV5-4 with TRBJ2-1, with a possible D match to TRBD2 (6 bases). The CDR3 has 15 residues. The germline CDR1 and CDR2 sequences are SGHNT and YYREEE (reference sequence). V was pared by 1 base and J by 3 bases, with 11 bases between. The CDR3 nucleotides read TGTGCCAGCAGCTTGTTTAGCGGACTCTACAATGAGCAGTTCTTC. It yields the protein CASSLFSGLYNEQFF.

The CDR3 sequence is CASSPRTDANYGYTF. For the CDR3, the DNA is TGTGCCAGCAGTCCGAGGACGGATGCTAACTATGGCTACACCTTC. The V and J genes are TRBV27 and TRBJ1-2; no clear D gene. The CDR3 consists of 15 residues. With 5 bases removed from V and 0 bases from J, the gap between germline ends came to 13 bases. Germline CDR1 MNHEY, CDR2 SMNVEV (reference sequence).

This clone was detected only once. The chain recombines TRBV5-6 with TRBJ2-7; tentatively, D is TRBD2 (5 bases). The CDR3 contains 11 residues. Germline lookup yields CDR1 SGHDT and CDR2 YYEEEE. Trimming removed 2 bases from V and 5 bases from J, with 5 bases in between. The DNA of the CDR3 is TGTGCCAGCAGCTTCGGGGACGAGCAGTACTTC. As protein: CASSFGDEQYF.

V and J are TRBV18 and TRBJ2-3; D remains unclear. The V gene lost 2 bases and the J gene lost 0 bases, with 9 bases spanning the gap. Germline assignment: CDR1 KGHSH and CDR2 LQKENI. This CDR3 is 15 amino acids long. CDR3 sequence (DNA): TGTGCCAGCTCACCATCAGGCCCCAGCACAGATACGCAGTATTTT. Residues: CASSPSGPSTDTQYF.

In its sample, this clone was seen once. The chain couples TRBV15 to TRBJ2-1; D not certain. CDR3 length: 16 amino acids. Germline V CDR1 and CDR2: LNHNV, YYDKDF (reference sequence). The V end was cut by 3 bases, the J end by 3 bases, with 15 bases between. The CDR3 nucleotides are TGTGCCACCAGCAGCTCTGCGTCTACATACTACAATGAGCAGTTCTTC. Translation gives CATSSSASTYYNEQFF.

V gene TRBV28 combines with J gene TRBJ1-4; D not resolved. The germline V and J ends were trimmed by 4 bases and 5 bases, with 14 bases remaining between them. This CDR3 comprises 15 residues. Per germline, CDR1 MDHEN and CDR2 SYDVKM. This chain's CDR3 is CASSSPVGGNEKLFF. In DNA, the CDR3 is TGTGCCAGCAGTTCCCCGGTAGGTGGGAATGAAAAACTGTTTTTT.

This clone was seen just once. The chain couples TRBV28 to TRBJ2-3; 8 positions agree with TRBD2. V lost 2 bases, J lost 1 base, and 5 bases stayed unmatched. Germline V gene sequence: CDR1 MDHEN, CDR2 SYDVKM. The CDR3 totals 16 residues. CDR3 DNA: TGTGCCAGCAGTTTAATTACAGCGGGAGGCACAGATACGCAGTATTTT. It is translated as CASSLITAGGTDTQYF.

In DNA, the CDR3 is TGTGCCAGCAGCAAAGGTAAGACAGGGGTAAACACTGAAGCTTTCTTT. Amino acid sequence: CASSKGKTGVNTEAFF. This chain connects TRBV21-1 to TRBJ1-1; TRBD1 reflects the table's D call only, with no check against the DNA. TRBV21-1 is designated a pseudogene. The CDR3 runs 16 residues.

The chain recombines TRBV18 with TRBJ2-7; 11 nucleotides align to TRBD2. Losses at the gene ends were 6 bases for V and 7 bases for J; bases not matched to a gene: 14. Germline V CDR1 and CDR2: KGHSH, LQKENI. This CDR3 contains 16 residues. Here the CDR3 DNA reads TGTGCCAGCTCCCGACTAGCGGGATCGAATTCCGGGGAGCAGTACTTC. Protein sequence: CASSRLAGSNSGEQYF.

This clone appeared a single time. The chain combines TRBV19 with TRBJ2-2, with D possibly TRBD2 on 5 matching bases. CDR3 length: 15 amino acids. Trimming took off 5 bases at V and 0 bases at J, with 10 bases between the two ends. Germline-derived CDR1 and CDR2 are LNHDA and SQIVND (reference sequence). CDR3 sequence reads: CASSWTLTNTGELFF. CDR3 in DNA: TGTGCCAGTAGTTGGACTCTAACGAACACCGGGGAGCTGTTTTTT.

This rearrangement joins TRBV4-1 to TRBJ1-1; D call uncertain. V gave up 2 bases and J gave up 1 base, with 8 bases separating them. The CDR3 has 14 residues. Germline V gives CDR1 MGHRA, CDR2 YSYEKL. The CDR3 reads CASSQRVGNTEAFF. The CDR3 DNA sequence: TGCGCCAGCAGCCAACGGGTTGGGAACACTGAAGCTTTCTTT.

The J gene is TRBJ1-4, the V gene TRBV5-1; the match to TRBD1 covers 8 bases. The V gene's germline CDR1 is SGHRS and CDR2 YFSETQ. There are 14 residues in the CDR3. V shed 4 bases and J 8 bases; nucleotides not matched to a gene: 7. CDR3 DNA sequence: TGCGCCAGCAGCCCCGGACAGGGTTGGGAAAAACTGTTTTTT. This sequence encodes CASSPGQGWEKLFF.

As DNA, the CDR3 is TGTGCCAGCAGTGAATATGGGGGACTAGCAGGAGGGGAAGAGACCCAGTACTTC. It encodes CASSEYGGLAGGEETQYF. The chain uses TRBV25-1 and TRBJ2-5; TRBD2 matches 9 bases. CDR3 length: 18 amino acids. J lost 3 bases, V lost 0 bases, and 11 bases had no gene match. Germline CDR1 reads MGHDK; CDR2 reads SYGVNS.

This rearrangement joins TRBV5-1 to TRBJ1-6; possible D gene TRBD1, 6 bases. V was pared by 0 bases and J by 8 bases, with 12 bases between. This CDR3 region has 15 residues. From germline, CDR1 is SGHRS and CDR2 YFSETQ. CDR3 bases: TGCGCCAGCAGCTTGGAGAGGGGGGGCGATTCACCCCTCCACTTT. This gives the protein CASSLERGGDSPLHF.

The chain is built from TRBV7-2 and TRBJ2-7, with D possibly TRBD2 on 6 matching bases. Looked up from germline, CDR1 is SGHTA and CDR2 is FQGNSA. The V end was cut by 2 bases, the J end by 5 bases, with 16 bases between. The CDR3 is 15 residues long. The DNA for the CDR3 is TGTGCCAGCAGCTTACTACGGGACTTAGGCAACGAGCAGTACTTC. This codes for CASSLLRDLGNEQYF. Complete variable domain (other parts from reference TRBV7-2 and TRBJ2-7): GAGVSQSPSNKVTEKGKDVELRCDPISGHTALYWYRQSLGQGLEFLIYFQGNSAPDKSGLPSDRFSAERTGGSVSTLTIQRTQQEDSAVYLCASSLLRDLGNEQYFGPGTRLTVT.

The rearrangement uses TRBV6-6 and TRBJ1-5, with TRBD1 as a possible D gene (5 bases). The CDR3 sequence is 15 residues long. The ends were cut back, 6 bases at V and 4 bases at J, with 16 bases in the middle. Germline CDR1 reads MNHNY; CDR2 reads SVGAGI (reference sequence). CDR3 DNA: TGTGCCAGCAGACAGGCCTTCAGGGTTAATCAGCCCCAGCATTTT. Its translation: CASRQAFRVNQPQHF.

This sequence joins TRBV18 and TRBJ1-1; no definite D call. The CDR3 runs 14 residues. The V gene's germline CDR1 is KGHSH and CDR2 LQKENI. V gave up 2 bases and J gave up 6 bases, with 13 bases separating them. CDR3 DNA sequence: TGTGCCAGCTCACCAGAATCGAGCGTTTCTGAAGCTTTCTTT. Protein sequence: CASSPESSVSEAFF.

The V gene is TRBV10-3, the J gene TRBJ1-1, with D possibly being TRBD1 (5 bases). V dropped 6 bases and J dropped 6 bases, with 11 bases sitting between them. This CDR3 contains 12 residues. CDR1 and CDR2 (germline): ENHRY, SYGVKD. CDR3 nucleotides: TGTGCCATCAGAGGGGTTCTCTCTGAAGCTTTCTTT. Protein: CAIRGVLSEAFF.

CDR3 region: CASSFGRATGELFF. In nucleotides, the CDR3 is TGTGCCAGCAGTTTTGGGAGGGCCACCGGGGAGCTGTTTTTT. The chain carries TRBV27 and TRBJ2-2; 7 positions match TRBD2. V trimming: 3 bases; J trimming: 4 bases; junction bases outside the gene matches: 2. The CDR3 consists of 14 residues. In germline, CDR1 is MNHEY, CDR2 SMNVEV (reference sequence).

The chain uses TRBV18 and TRBJ2-2; TRBD1 or TRBD2 may be the D gene (5 bases each). Germline V gives CDR1 KGHSH, CDR2 LQKENI. This CDR3 is built from 14 residues. Trimming took 3 bases from V and 2 from J, leaving 7 bases between them. The CDR3: CASSPGPNTGELFF. DNA for the CDR3: TGTGCCAGCTCACCGGGACCTAACACCGGGGAGCTGTTTTTT.

CDR3 residues: CASSLARAVNQPQHF. As DNA, the CDR3 is TGTGCCAGCAGCTTAGCGCGGGCGGTCAATCAGCCCCAGCATTTT. This chain uses TRBV7-8 with TRBJ1-5; D unresolved. CDR1 is SGHVS and CDR2 is FQNEAQ in the germline V gene. V lost 0 bases to trimming and J lost 3 bases, with 9 bases between them. The CDR3 spans 15 residues.